The 5 T cell receptor beta chains below were found in one sample sequenced in a study of CD8 T cells in ankylosing spondylitis. Using its own MiXCR run on the 5' RACE reads, TCRdb lists one record per CDR3 protein. The sample records 100,000 to 150,000 distinct CDR3 sequences, approximately 10% being singletons. The material sequenced was blood, either unsorted or a sorted T cell fraction (not recorded which). The receptors shown here come from a male donor with ankylosing spondylitis or in good health (not recorded which).

This clonotype was seen at least ten times. The genes are TRBV6-4 and TRBJ2-3; D unresolved. This CDR3 spans 19 amino acids. Germline V lookup: CDR1 MRHNA, CDR2 SNTAGT. The germline V and J ends were trimmed by 4 bases and 1 base, with 24 bases remaining between them. CDR3 in amino acids: CASSGWGNRAARRTDTQYF. CDR3 in DNA: TGTGCCAGCAGTGGCTGGGGTAATAGGGCCGCGCGTCGCACAGATACGCAGTATTTT.

This clonotype appeared a few times. This chain joins TRBV6-1 and TRBJ2-3; 7 bases are shared with TRBD2. V was pared by 2 bases and J by 3 bases, with 11 bases of the junction left unmatched. CDR1 and CDR2 (germline): MNHNS, SASEGT. The CDR3 has 17 amino acids. As DNA, the CDR3 is TGTGCCAGCAGTGAAAACCGGGGGGTGAGAAGTACAGATACGCAGTATTTT. Protein: CASSENRGVRSTDTQYF.

This clonotype was picked up many times. The gene calls are TRBV5-1 and TRBJ2-1; 7 bases are a match to TRBD2. Germline V gives CDR1 SGHRS, CDR2 YFSETQ. The CDR3 covers 13 residues. V was clipped by 0 bases and J by 6 bases; unmatched bases: 0. CDR3 nucleotide sequence: TGCGCCAGCAGCTTGGCGGGAGGCAATGAGCAGTTCTTC. Amino acids: CASSLAGGNEQFF.

This clonotype was seen a handful of times. V and J are TRBV7-2 and TRBJ2-5, with D hard to call. The CDR3 loop spans 11 amino acids. Germline-derived CDR1 and CDR2 are SGHTA and FQGNSA. Trimming pared 5 bases from V and 4 bases from J, leaving 5 bases between. This chain's CDR3 is CASSNRETQYF. DNA of the CDR3: TGTGCCAGCAGCAACCGAGAGACCCAGTACTTC.

This clonotype occurred many times. V usage is TRBV7-2 and J usage is TRBJ2-3; TRBD1 matches at 9 bases. The V segment lost 5 bases and the J segment 2 bases; nucleotides outside the gene matches: 8. CDR3 size: 16 residues. Germline loops: CDR1 SGHTA, CDR2 FQGNSA. The CDR3 is CASSKDRGKFTDTQYF. Written as DNA, the CDR3 is TGTGCCAGCAGCAAGGACAGGGGAAAATTCACAGATACGCAGTATTTT.